Listed here are 3 T cell receptor beta chains from one sample, sequenced in a study of shared clonotypes between healthy human individuals. Produced via immunoSEQ multiplex PCR; TCRdb's table is partial and in-frame only. The data contain roughly 500,000 clones, around 85% of them singletons. Sequencing was done on a sample of PBMCs. The receptors originated from a woman aged 40-49 years in good health. Some clones in this sample may be carry-over from other donors' samples.

V and J are TRBV5-6 and TRBJ1-2; 8 positions agree with TRBD1. The CDR3 loop spans 14 amino acids. Germline-derived CDR1 and CDR2 are SGHDT and YYEEEE. Trimming cost V 3 bases and J 6 bases; bases outside gene matches: 7. CDR3 in DNA: TGTGCCAGCAGCTCCGGACAGGGTATGGATGGCTACACCTTC. Translation gives CASSSGQGMDGYTF.

V and J are TRBV9 and TRBJ2-3, with D uncertain. V shed 4 bases and J shed 2 bases, with 11 bases lying between them. Per germline, CDR1 SGDLS and CDR2 YYNGEE. The CDR3 consists of 14 residues. The DNA of the CDR3 is TGTGCCAGCAGCCCCCAGAGCCTCACAGATACGCAGTATTTT. Translation gives CASSPQSLTDTQYF.

The genes are TRBV15 and TRBJ1-2; 7 bases line up with TRBD1. Germline-derived CDR1 and CDR2 are LNHNV and YYDKDF (reference sequence). V lost 7 bases to trimming and J lost 1 base; unmatched junction nucleotides: 9. The CDR3 loop spans 15 amino acids. The CDR3 coding sequence is TGTGCCACCACCGCCGACAGGGTCCTTAACTATGGCTACACCTTC. Its translation is CATTADRVLNYGYTF.